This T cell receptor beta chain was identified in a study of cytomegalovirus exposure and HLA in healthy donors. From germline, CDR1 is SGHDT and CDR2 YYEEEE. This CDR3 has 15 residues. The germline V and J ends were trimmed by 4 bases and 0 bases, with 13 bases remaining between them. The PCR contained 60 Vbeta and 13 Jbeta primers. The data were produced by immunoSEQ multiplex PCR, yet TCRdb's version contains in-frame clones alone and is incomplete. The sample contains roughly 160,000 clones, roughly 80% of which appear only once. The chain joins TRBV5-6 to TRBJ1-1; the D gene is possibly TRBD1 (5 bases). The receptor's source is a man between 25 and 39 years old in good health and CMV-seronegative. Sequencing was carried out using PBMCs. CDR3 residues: CASSRGGSMNTEAFF. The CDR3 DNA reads TGTGCCAGCAGCCGGGGGGGATCCATGAACACTGAAGCTTTCTTT.